Below are 18 T cell receptor beta chains sequenced from a single sample in a study of blood T cell repertoires in COVID-19 (dated by TCRdb to about 2020). Library prep was done by the immunoSEQ multiplex PCR assay. TCRdb re-hosts the immuneACCESS table, in-frame sequences only. Its copies lack some clones; in the studies checked, an unresolved V gene accounts for under half of them, and the cause for the rest is not known. Here the sample has some 200,000 clones; less than 95% occur a single time. The ten top clones hold 0.76% of the sample. Sequenced input: peripheral blood. These receptors were taken from a man younger than 40 with COVID-19, enrolled during active disease.

The chain recombines TRBV7-7 with TRBJ2-3, with 8 bases identical to TRBD1. J gave up 4 bases and V 1 base, and 7 bases lay outside the gene matches. This CDR3 has 16 amino acids. Germline CDR1 is SSHAT and CDR2 is FNYEAQ (reference sequence). The CDR3 DNA sequence: TGTGCCAGCAGCTTAGGAGCCCCAGGGGGCGCAGATACGCAGTATTTT. It yields the protein CASSLGAPGGADTQYF.

This clone was found once. V and J are TRBV2 and TRBJ2-7, with a tentative D call TRBD1 (8 bases). Germline V CDR1 and CDR2: SNHLY, FYNNEI. This CDR3 is built from 14 residues. V was pared by 4 bases and J by 2 bases, with 12 bases between. The CDR3 region has the DNA TGTGCCAGCAGTGTACAGGGGGGGACCTACGAGCAGTACTTC. Translation gives CASSVQGGTYEQYF.

The J gene is TRBJ2-6, the V gene TRBV14; possibly TRBD1 for D (6 bases). The CDR3 covers 16 residues. CDR1 and CDR2 from the germline V gene are SGHDN and FVKESK. Deletions cut 2 bases from V and 0 bases from J, with 8 bases between. CDR3 amino acids: CASSQLQGSGANVLTF. The CDR3 DNA reads TGTGCCAGCAGCCAACTACAGGGCTCTGGGGCCAACGTCCTGACTTTC.

The chain couples TRBV7-6 to TRBJ2-3, with 7 bases lining up with TRBD1. J was trimmed by 2 bases and V by 5 bases; bases with no gene match: 7. CDR3 length equals 15 residues. Per the germline V gene, CDR1 is SGHVS and CDR2 is FNYEAQ. DNA for the CDR3: TGTGCCAGCAGCCCTCGACAGGGCCACACAGATACGCAGTATTTT. This encodes CASSPRQGHTDTQYF. Full variable domain (outside the CDR3, taken from reference TRBV7-6 and TRBJ2-3): GAGVSQSPRYKVTKRGQDVALRCDPISGHVSLYWYRQALGQGPEFLTYFNYEAQQDKSGLPNDRFSAERPEGSISTLTIQRTEQRDSAMYRCASSPRQGHTDTQYFGPGTRLTVL.

The V gene is TRBV6-5, the J gene TRBJ1-5, with no clear D. The CDR3 contains 14 residues. Germline values: CDR1 MNHEY, CDR2 SVGAGI. Between the trimmed V and J ends, which lost 6 bases and 4 bases, there was a span of 13 bases. CDR3 amino acids: CASSLREGNQPQHF. CDR3 sequence (DNA): TGTGCCAGCAGCTTGAGGGAGGGAAATCAGCCCCAGCATTTT.

This chain connects TRBV5-6 to TRBJ1-1, with D tentatively TRBD1 (5 bases). V shed 4 bases and J shed 3 bases, with 16 bases lying between them. CDR1 SGHDT and CDR2 YYEEEE come from the germline V gene. This CDR3 contains 15 residues. The CDR3 DNA is TGTGCCAGCAGCCCGAACCCACAGGTCCACACTGAAGCTTTCTTT. Translation gives CASSPNPQVHTEAFF.

The count of this clone is one. The J gene is TRBJ1-2, the V gene TRBV7-3; TRBD1 might be the D (6 bases). The CDR3 has 15 residues. V lost 5 bases and J lost 0, with 13 bases in between. Germline loops: CDR1 SGHTA, CDR2 FQGTGA. CDR3 residues: CASSPTDRANYGYTF. The CDR3 DNA sequence: TGTGCCAGCAGCCCGACGGACAGAGCTAACTATGGCTACACCTTC.

This clone showed up just a few times. The chain recombines TRBV5-5 with TRBJ1-1, with a weak D call TRBD1 (6 bases). V shed 0 bases and J shed 0 bases, with 12 bases lying between them. The germline CDR1 and CDR2 sequences are SGHKS and YYEKEE (reference sequence). This CDR3 comprises 16 residues. CDR3 sequence: CASSLAQGTLNTEAFF. CDR3 nucleotide sequence: TGTGCCAGCAGCTTGGCCCAAGGGACATTGAACACTGAAGCTTTCTTT.

The chain carries TRBV6-5 and TRBJ1-2, with TRBD1 as a possible D gene (5 bases). The germline V gene has CDR1 MNHEY and CDR2 SVGAGI. CDR3 length equals 14 residues. The V end lost 6 bases, the J end lost 7 bases, and 18 bases lay between the germline ends. The CDR3 DNA is TGTGCCAGCAGACAGGAAGCAGGGATGGCTGGCTACACCTTC. This encodes CASRQEAGMAGYTF.

The chain has TRBV27 and TRBJ2-3, with 9 bases aligning to TRBD1. CDR1 and CDR2 (germline): MNHEY, SMNVEV (reference sequence). Losses at the gene ends were 3 bases for V and 2 bases for J; bases not matched to a gene: 6. CDR3 length: 16 amino acids. The CDR3 sequence is CASSFPTGGITDTQYF. CDR3 DNA sequence: TGTGCCAGCAGTTTCCCGACAGGGGGTATCACAGATACGCAGTATTTT.

The rearrangement joins TRBV7-9 to TRBJ1-4, with D perhaps matching TRBD1 (5 bases). V lost 3 bases, J lost 4 bases, and 12 bases lay in between. The CDR3 covers 15 residues. Germline values: CDR1 SEHNR, CDR2 FQNEAQ (reference sequence). CDR3 loop: CASSLGQVYNEKLFF. Here the CDR3 DNA reads TGTGCCAGCAGCTTGGGGCAGGTTTATAATGAAAAACTGTTTTTT.

This clone was picked up one time. The V and J genes are TRBV30 and TRBJ1-5; possibly TRBD1 for D (5 bases). The V end was cut by 0 bases, the J end by 1 base, with 16 bases between. This CDR3 has 17 residues. Germline V gene sequence: CDR1 GTSNPN, CDR2 SVGIG (reference sequence). The CDR3 region has the DNA TGTGCCTGGAGTGTAGTTAGCGGGGCCGACAGCAATCAGCCCCAGCATTTT. This translates into CAWSVVSGADSNQPQHF.

The genes are TRBV4-1 and TRBJ1-5; a possible D gene is TRBD1 (6 bases). This CDR3 is built from 18 residues. Germline CDR1 and CDR2: MGHRA and YSYEKL. Deletions cut 0 bases from V and 0 bases from J, with 15 bases between. The CDR3, as DNA: TGCGCCAGCAGCCAAGATTTGAGGGGGGGAGGTAGCAATCAGCCCCAGCATTTT. It specifies CASSQDLRGGGSNQPQHF.

The rearrangement links TRBV5-5 to TRBJ2-7; TRBD1 agrees at 7 bases. Germline V gene lookup returns CDR1 SGHKS and CDR2 YYEKEE (reference sequence). This CDR3 region has 14 residues. J lost 4 bases, V lost 4 bases, and 8 bases had no gene match. Written as DNA, the CDR3 is TGTGCCAGCAGCCCTTCGGACAGGAAATACGAGCAGTACTTC. Its protein product is CASSPSDRKYEQYF.

The V call is TRBV7-5, the J call TRBJ1-2; the DNA was not compared with TRBD1, the D call given in the table. TRBV7-5 is flagged as a pseudogene. This CDR3 region has 15 residues. This CDR3 reads CVRSLDTGTNYGYTF. CDR3 coding DNA: TGTGTCAGAAGCTTGGATACAGGAACTAACTATGGCTACACCTTC.

This clone was recorded a few times. V and J are TRBV30 and TRBJ1-6; D is ambiguous. The CDR3 contains 13 residues. Germline V gene sequence: CDR1 GTSNPN, CDR2 SVGIG (reference sequence). Trimming pared 5 bases from V and 13 bases from J, leaving 18 bases between. The CDR3 DNA reads as TGTGCCTGGCACCAGGACTGGTCCTGGCCCCTCCACTTT. This codes for CAWHQDWSWPLHF.

The table lists this clone with a few counts. Here the CDR3 DNA reads TGTGCCACCAGCAGAGATTTAGCGGAGGCCGGGGAGCTGTTTTTT. It translates to CATSRDLAEAGELFF. The chain recombines TRBV15 with TRBJ2-2, with D maybe TRBD2 (6 bases). Trimming stripped 0 bases from V and 6 bases from J, with 11 bases between. Looked up from germline, CDR1 is LNHNV and CDR2 is YYDKDF (reference sequence). This CDR3 has 15 residues.

V and J are TRBV6-5 and TRBJ2-1; tentative D call: TRBD1 (5 bases). In germline, CDR1 is MNHEY, CDR2 SVGAGI. Trimming cost V 8 bases and J 4 bases, with 6 bases left between them. This CDR3 region has 11 residues. Here the CDR3 DNA reads TGTGCCAGCCAGGGTTACAATGAGCAGTTCTTC. It yields the protein CASQGYNEQFF.